This T cell receptor (beta chain) was captured in a study of siplizumab effects on memory and regulatory T cells. TCRdb keeps only in-frame clones here, not all; method: immunoSEQ multiplex PCR. The sample lists over 95,000 clones; about 94% were seen once. Per the germline V gene, CDR1 is LNHDA and CDR2 is SQIVND (reference sequence). This CDR3 comprises 14 residues. With 1 base removed from V and 2 bases from J, the gap between germline ends came to 7 bases. This clone was detected only once. The source material was non-Treg CD4+ T cells sorted from blood. The TCR sequence derives from a human donor in good health. The J gene is TRBJ2-3, the V gene TRBV19; D is undetermined. CDR3 in amino acids: CASSIGLNTDTQYF. Written as DNA, the CDR3 is TGTGCCAGTAGTATAGGACTCAACACAGATACGCAGTATTTT. The entire variable domain, with the rest obtained from reference TRBV19 and TRBJ2-3, is as follows: DGGITQSPKYLFRKEGQNVTLSCEQNLNHDAMYWYRQDPGQGLRLIYYSQIVNDFQKGDIAEGYSVSREKKESFPLTVTSAQKNPTAFYLCASSIGLNTDTQYFGPGTRLTVL.